This TCR beta chain was identified in a study of blood T cell repertoires in COVID-19. Study-wide context: COVID-19 samples collected from the United States, Italy and Spain covered acute and convalescent phases. From T cells, B-cell-depleted T cells, or PBMCs came the material, which was cDNA or gDNA.

Original handling: From reference gene primer amplification, estimates of nucleated cell counts were derived. Assay used: immunoSEQ multiplex PCR; TCRdb lists only in-frame clones, some missing. Clone size and the V and J calls come from that table; the DNA yielded D and trimming. The sample records tens of thousands of clones, over 70% being singletons. Germline CDR1 is SNHLY and CDR2 is FYNNEI. V lost 6 bases, J lost 2 bases, and 8 bases stayed unmatched. This CDR3 is built from 15 residues. This clone showed up just a few times. The source of this sequence is a human donor with active COVID-19. The donor label of this sample is uncertain. The sample was peripheral blood. V and J are TRBV2 and TRBJ1-2, with 8 bases fitting TRBD1. CDR3 sequence reads: CASSPQGGANYGYTF. The CDR3 nucleotides read TGTGCCAGCAGCCCACAGGGGGGGGCGAACTATGGCTACACCTTC.